This T cell receptor beta chain is drawn from a study of CD8 T cells in ankylosing spondylitis (dated by TCRdb to 2016 to 2017). Concerning the study at large: T cell receptor beta repertoires were profiled in healthy donors and ankylosing spondylitis patients so that disease-linked TCR variants could be found. The full study cohort was made up of 25 ankylosing spondylitis patients and about a hundred healthy donors. Peripheral blood was sampled, and synovial fluid was additionally collected from ankylosing spondylitis patients. Here is what the overall study found, with its caveats: Significant enrichment of the disease-linked clones was reported in matched synovial fluid samples from ankylosing spondylitis patients. Blood from ankylosing spondylitis patients appeared to be characterized by a TCR beta motif composed of under 10 highly homologous amino acid variants. In peripheral blood, the disease-linked clones were found at relatively low frequencies and had a CD8+ phenotype. Some TCR beta motif variants had previously been reported in synovial fluid and blood of reactive arthritis patients, which suggested common disease-initiation mechanisms.

This clonotype has more than one count but fewer than ten. Its antigen specificity is not known. Per-base quality was not reported, and no clone a single base away is much larger than it. Instrument used: Illumina HiSeq 2500. TCR beta libraries were prepared by quantitative 5'-RACE with molecular barcodes. Per the authors' processing: A new computational method, built on a probabilistic model of VDJ rearrangement, was used to identify disease-linked TCR variants. The raw public reads went through TCRdb reprocessing: fastp at Q25, MiXCR clone calling, in-frame beta chains kept. CDR3 protein duplicates are merged, each entry listing the most common genes and DNA. The V and J calls and clone size are TCRdb's, not the authors'. The sample yields 350,000 to 450,000 distinct CDR3 sequences; 20% to 25% were counted once. The ten biggest clones cover around 13% of the sample. There are 15 amino acids in the CDR3, from cysteine to phenylalanine inclusive. The only DNA kept is the CDR3, 45 bases in frame from the first base. Trimming takes 5 bases from V and 4 bases from J, and the germline ends sit 16 bases apart. CDR1 and CDR2, per the germline V gene, are MNHEY and SVGEGT.

Sequenced input: blood, either unsorted or a sorted T cell fraction (not recorded which). The chain is made from TRBV6-2 or TRBV6-3 and TRBJ2-3, with the D gene call left open. The receptor's source is a male donor with ankylosing spondylitis or in good health (not recorded which). In nucleotides, the sequence is TGTGCCAGCAGTAACCTCCTTCAAGGGCCAGATACGCAGTATTTT. This encodes CASSNLLQGPDTQYF.